This is a list of T cell receptor beta chains from one sample in a study of T cells after yellow fever vaccination. TCRdb re-called the 5' RACE reads through MiXCR, storing one row per CDR3 protein. Seen here are 550,000 or so distinct CDR3 sequences, 15% to 20% observed once, and the top ten hold roughly an eighth. The material was PBMCs, obtained 15 days after the yellow fever booster vaccination. The receptors originated from a man aged 30 to 45 who received the YFV17D yellow fever vaccine. Both conserved end residues are part of each CDR3. Fields, in order: CDR3 protein, CDR3 DNA, D gene, J gene, clone size, V gene. A D gene is named only where the DNA matches it firmly. Some rows have no size entry. The others give once, few or many, or a class for an expanded clone.

CSATPASVETQYF TGCAGTGCTACCCCTGCGAGCGTGGAGACCCAGTACTTC . TRBJ2-5 few TRBV20-1
CASSITRQETQYF TGTGCCAGTAGTATAACTAGGCAAGAGACCCAGTACTTC . TRBJ2-5 . TRBV19
CAISLTMWREGKDTQYF TGTGCCATCAGCCTGACCATGTGGCGGGAGGGTAAAGATACGCAGTATTTT TRBD2 TRBJ2-3 . TRBV10-3
CSAGTDANSPLHF TGCAGTGCTGGAACGGATGCTAATTCACCCCTCCACTTT . TRBJ1-6 . TRBV20-1
CSADDRLRGLGSEAFF TGCAGTGCGGATGACCGTTTAAGGGGGTTGGGGAGTGAAGCTTTCTTT . TRBJ1-1 few TRBV20-1
CATSRDGGNGADTQYF TGTGCCACCAGCAGAGATGGGGGGAACGGCGCAGATACGCAGTATTTT . TRBJ2-3 . TRBV15
CATSRGEETQYF TGTGCCACCAGCAGAGGAGAGGAGACCCAGTACTTC . TRBJ2-5 few TRBV15
CSFDRRGTDTQYF TGCAGCTTTGATCGGAGAGGCACAGATACGCAGTATTTT . TRBJ2-3 . TRBV29-1
CASSKGAHGNQPQHF TGTGCCAGTAGTAAGGGGGCGCATGGCAATCAGCCCCAGCATTTT TRBD1 TRBJ1-5 . TRBV19
CASSPTTRLREQFF TGTGCCAGCAGCCCCACGACTAGGCTACGCGAGCAGTTCTTC . TRBJ2-1 few TRBV11-2
CASSLNDGGSRGEQFF TGTGCCAGCAGCTTAAACGACGGCGGGAGTCGAGGTGAGCAGTTCTTC TRBD2 TRBJ2-1 few TRBV7-3
CSAASGGVGDGYTF TGCAGTGCTGCTTCGGGGGGAGTAGGGGATGGCTACACCTTC . TRBJ1-2 . TRBV20-1
CSASGLAGVDGELFF TGCAGTGCGAGTGGACTAGCGGGAGTGGACGGGGAGCTGTTTTTT TRBD2 TRBJ2-2 . TRBV20-1
CASSRQAGALDTQYF TGTGCCAGCAGCCGACAAGCGGGAGCTCTAGATACGCAGTATTTT TRBD2 TRBJ2-3 . TRBV7-2
CASSPRTSQETQYF TGTGCCAGCAGCCCCCGGACGAGTCAAGAGACCCAGTACTTC . TRBJ2-5 few TRBV14
CSVGLAIDDTQYF TGCAGCGTTGGACTGGCAATTGATGATACGCAGTATTTT . TRBJ2-3 . TRBV29-1
CAWSLSIQETQYF TGTGCCTGGTCTCTATCCATTCAAGAGACCCAGTACTTC . TRBJ2-5 few TRBV30
CASSLALMRRHNEQFF TGTGCCAGCAGCTTAGCGCTAATGCGCAGGCACAATGAGCAGTTCTTC . TRBJ2-1 . TRBV7-2
CSAKGPGGGVFF TGCAGTGCTAAGGGACCTGGGGGTGGGGTGTTTTTT . TRBJ2-2 few TRBV20-1
CASCVSATNEKLFF TGTGCCAGCTGTGTTAGTGCAACTAATGAAAAACTGTTTTTT . TRBJ1-4 few TRBV27
CASSLYGGLEAFF TGTGCCAGCAGTTTGTATGGGGGGTTGGAAGCTTTCTTT . TRBJ1-1 few TRBV27
CSARATGDQPQHF TGCAGTGCTAGAGCTACAGGGGACCAGCCCCAGCATTTT TRBD1 TRBJ1-5 . TRBV20-1
CASSSLAGGPAQFF TGTGCCAGCAGCTCACTAGCGGGAGGCCCGGCGCAGTTCTTC TRBD2 TRBJ2-1 . TRBV5-5
CASSLDGELFF TGCGCCAGCAGCTTAGACGGGGAGCTGTTTTTT . TRBJ2-2 few TRBV5-1
CASSSQGPVGEQYF TGTGCCAGTAGTTCACAGGGGCCGGTCGGGGAGCAGTACTTC TRBD1 TRBJ2-7 few TRBV19
CSVKDRADQPQHF TGCAGCGTTAAGGACAGGGCTGATCAGCCCCAGCATTTT TRBD1 TRBJ1-5 . TRBV29-1
CASSFQPSFVIYEQYF TGTGCCAGCAGCTTTCAGCCTAGCTTTGTGATCTACGAGCAGTACTTC . TRBJ2-7 few TRBV7-2
CASSGTVNTEAFF TGCGCCAGCAGCGGGACAGTGAACACTGAAGCTTTCTTT TRBD1 TRBJ1-1 . TRBV5-1
CASSPWTSGTETQYF TGTGCCAGCAGCCCCTGGACTAGCGGCACAGAGACCCAGTACTTC TRBD2 TRBJ2-5 . TRBV7-6
CSAREASGRVQRETQYF TGCAGTGCTAGAGAGGCTAGCGGGAGAGTCCAGCGAGAGACCCAGTACTTC TRBD2 TRBJ2-5 few TRBV20-1
CASSASDNEQFF TGTGCCAGCAGCGCCTCGGACAATGAGCAGTTCTTC . TRBJ2-1 few TRBV9
CASSHNSGANTGELFF TGTGCCAGCAGCCATAATAGCGGAGCGAACACCGGGGAGCTGTTTTTT . TRBJ2-2 many TRBV12-3/TRBV12-4
CASSPRQETQYF TGTGCCAGCTCACCCCGTCAAGAGACCCAGTACTTC . TRBJ2-5 . TRBV18
CSVGGDSLGGTQYF TGCAGCGTTGGAGGGGACTCCCTCGGAGGTACGCAGTATTTT . TRBJ2-3 . TRBV29-1
CASSVPGLEAQYF TGTGCCAGCAGTGTGCCGGGACTAGAGGCTCAGTACTTC TRBD2 TRBJ2-4 few TRBV12-3/TRBV12-4
CASTPLAGGQETQYF TGTGCCAGCACTCCTCTCGCGGGGGGACAAGAGACCCAGTACTTC TRBD2 TRBJ2-5 . TRBV12-3/TRBV12-4
CAINQGQGAEELFF TGTGCCATCAACCAAGGACAGGGGGCGGAGGAGCTGTTTTTT TRBD1 TRBJ2-2 . TRBV10-3
CASSLGRTEFF TGTGCCAGCAGCTTAGGGAGGACGGAGTTCTTC . TRBJ2-1 few TRBV11-2
CASSLNIYNEQFF TGTGCCAGCAGTTTAAATATATACAATGAGCAGTTCTTC . TRBJ2-1 few TRBV27
CATSRVAGAHEQYF TGTGCCACCAGCAGAGTTGCGGGAGCCCACGAGCAGTACTTC TRBD2 TRBJ2-7 few TRBV15
CSAYKGGETQYF TGCAGCGCCTATAAGGGTGGAGAGACCCAGTACTTC . TRBJ2-5 . TRBV29-1
CSAPPGLQETQYF TGCAGTGCCCCCCCGGGGCTCCAAGAGACCCAGTACTTC . TRBJ2-5 . TRBV20-1
CASSLTPGQASGNTIYF TGTGCCAGCAGCCTCACCCCCGGACAGGCCTCTGGAAACACCATATATTTT TRBD1 TRBJ1-3 . TRBV7-2
CASSLDKEQYF TGCGCCAGCAGCCTCGACAAGGAGCAGTACTTC . TRBJ2-7 . TRBV5-1
CASSFDPYTDREYF TGTGCCAGCAGTTTCGACCCTTACACTGACAGGGAGTACTTC TRBD1 TRBJ2-4 few TRBV7-2
CASSQGVAGVGTDTQYF TGTGCCAGCAGCCAAGGAGTAGCGGGAGTAGGAACAGATACGCAGTATTTT TRBD2 TRBJ2-3 once TRBV3-1
CASSLVRDEAFF TGTGCCAGCAGTCTAGTCCGGGACGAAGCTTTCTTT . TRBJ1-1 few TRBV28
CAISDPGTLYNEQFF TGTGCCATCAGTGACCCGGGGACATTATACAATGAGCAGTTCTTC . TRBJ2-1 many TRBV10-3
CASSESGHRGRGTQYF TGTGCCAGCAGTGAATCAGGACACAGGGGGCGCGGTACGCAGTATTTT TRBD1 TRBJ2-3 few TRBV25-1
CASRRAGDTQYF TGTGCCAGCAGGCGGGCCGGAGATACGCAGTATTTT . TRBJ2-3 . TRBV7-2
CASSLGLGVLEQYF TGTGCCAGCAGCTTGGGACTAGGGGTTTTGGAGCAGTACTTC TRBD2 TRBJ2-7 few TRBV7-9
CASSRRQGAVNEQFF TGTGCCAGCAGTCGTCGACAGGGGGCTGTCAATGAGCAGTTCTTC TRBD1 TRBJ2-1 . TRBV27
CASSPAWGGTYEQYF TGTGCCAGCAGCCCGGCTTGGGGGGGGACCTACGAGCAGTACTTC TRBD2 TRBJ2-7 few TRBV7-9
CASREDRGLQPQHF TGTGCCAGCAGAGAGGACAGGGGGCTTCAGCCCCAGCATTTT TRBD1 TRBJ1-5 few TRBV12-3/TRBV12-4
CATRVLAGETQYF TGTGCCACCCGAGTACTAGCGGGAGAGACCCAGTACTTC TRBD2 TRBJ2-5 few TRBV7-2
CASSLEGAAQPQHF TGCGCCAGCAGCTTGGAGGGGGCCGCTCAGCCCCAGCATTTT TRBD1 TRBJ1-5 few TRBV5-1
CASSDLAGDEQYF TGTGCCAGCAGTGATCTAGCGGGAGACGAGCAGTACTTC TRBD2 TRBJ2-7 . TRBV25-1
CASSSRPTSGTYEQYF TGCGCCAGCAGCTCCCGTCCGACTAGCGGGACATACGAGCAGTACTTC TRBD2 TRBJ2-7 few TRBV5-1
CASSHTSGGAGELFF TGTGCCAGCAGCCACACTAGCGGTGGCGCCGGGGAGCTGTTTTTT TRBD2 TRBJ2-2 . TRBV14